These 28 T cell receptor beta chains were all obtained from the same sample, sequenced in a study of blood T cell repertoires in COVID-19. The assay was immunoSEQ multiplex PCR, and TCRdb's table has in-frame clones only and misses some. The repertoire holds under 400,000 clones, with roughly nine tenths as singletons. The sample was peripheral blood. The receptor set was obtained from a woman aged 55-70 years with COVID-19, enrolled during active disease.

The V and J genes are TRBV3-1 (or the pseudogene TRBV3-2) and TRBJ2-1; 10 nucleotides match TRBD2. The CDR3 is 15 residues long. In germline, CDR1 is LGHDT, CDR2 YNNKEL (reference sequence). J was trimmed by 7 bases and V by 4 bases; bases with no gene match: 7. The CDR3 coding sequence is TGTGCCAGCAGCCCCCCCAGCGGGGGGGGAAATGAGCAGTTCTTC. It specifies CASSPPSGGGNEQFF.

This chain links TRBV19 with TRBJ2-1, with a possible D match to TRBD2 (6 bases). Germline CDR1 and CDR2: LNHDA and SQIVND (reference sequence). The CDR3 loop spans 15 amino acids. Between the trimmed V and J ends, which lost 5 bases and 8 bases, there was a span of 19 bases. As DNA, the CDR3 is TGTGCCAGTAGTGGTTTTGGGGGGTGGAAGGATGAGCAGTTCTTC. Protein product: CASSGFGGWKDEQFF.

The chain combines TRBV6-5 with TRBJ1-2; tentative D call: TRBD1 (6 bases). In germline, CDR1 is MNHEY, CDR2 SVGAGI. The germline V and J ends were trimmed by 2 bases and 6 bases, with 13 bases remaining between them. The CDR3 covers 14 residues. CDR3 sequence reads: CASSYARGADGYTF. In nucleotides, the CDR3 is TGTGCCAGCAGTTACGCTCGGGGGGCCGATGGCTACACCTTC.

In its sample, this clone was seen once. This chain connects TRBV19 to TRBJ2-7; 8 bases agree with TRBD1. The V gene end was trimmed by 2 bases and the J gene end by 2 bases; junction bases not matched to a gene: 8. The germline CDR1 and CDR2 sequences are LNHDA and SQIVND (reference sequence). The CDR3 is made up of 16 amino acids. CDR3: CASSIPPDRAPYEQYF. DNA for the CDR3: TGTGCCAGTAGTATACCCCCGGACAGGGCTCCCTACGAGCAGTACTTC.

The chain combines TRBV7-8 with TRBJ2-5; 9 nucleotides line up with TRBD1. This CDR3 has 15 residues. CDR1 and CDR2 (germline): SGHVS, FQNEAQ. V lost 4 bases and J lost 0; bases outside the gene matches: 3. CDR3: CASSSRQGDQETQYF. The CDR3 DNA sequence: TGTGCCAGCAGCTCCCGACAGGGGGACCAAGAGACCCAGTACTTC.

Notes on this clone: In the same sample, other DNA sequences code for this CDR3. The chain is built from TRBV7-8 and TRBJ1-2, with 7 bases that match TRBD1. This CDR3 is 15 amino acids long. Germline V gene lookup returns CDR1 SGHVS and CDR2 FQNEAQ. The V segment lost 4 bases and the J segment 1 base; nucleotides outside the gene matches: 6. As DNA, the CDR3 is TGTGCCAGCAGCTCGGGACAGACTATTAACTATGGCTACACCTTC. This encodes CASSSGQTINYGYTF.

This clone has more than one count but fewer than ten. V is TRBV4-1 and J is TRBJ1-2; no reliable D call. V was trimmed by 1 base and J by 5 bases, leaving 11 bases between them. The CDR3 is 14 residues long. The germline V gene has CDR1 MGHRA and CDR2 YSYEKL. CDR3 sequence (DNA): TGCGCCAGCAGCCAAGTAGGTCCGGGGTATGGCTACACCTTC. Its translation is CASSQVGPGYGYTF.

The chain uses TRBV5-5 and TRBJ1-2; the D gene is possibly TRBD1 (6 bases). The CDR3 is 14 amino acids. Germline V CDR1 and CDR2: SGHKS, YYEKEE (reference sequence). Trimming stripped 5 bases from V and 0 bases from J, with 11 bases between. The CDR3 is CASRAGVTNYGYTF. Written as DNA, the CDR3 is TGTGCCAGCAGAGCAGGGGTAACTAACTATGGCTACACCTTC.

The J gene is TRBJ1-1, the V gene TRBV3-1 (or the pseudogene TRBV3-2), with 8 positions matching TRBD1. The CDR3 has 15 residues. CDR1 LGHDT and CDR2 YNNKEL come from the germline V gene (reference sequence). J was trimmed by 0 bases and V by 4 bases; bases with no gene match: 4. In DNA, the CDR3 is TGTGCCAGCAGCCCGACAGGGGCCATGAACACTGAAGCTTTCTTT. Residues: CASSPTGAMNTEAFF.

V is TRBV10-1 and J is TRBJ2-2, with TRBD2 matching 7 bases. V trimming: 3 bases; J trimming: 4 bases; junction bases outside the gene matches: 8. Germline V gives CDR1 WNHNN, CDR2 SYGVQD (reference sequence). The CDR3 has 16 amino acids. The CDR3 spells CASSETGGVSTGELFF. CDR3 bases: TGCGCCAGCAGTGAAACGGGAGGAGTGAGCACCGGGGAGCTGTTTTTT.

The V gene is TRBV19, the J gene TRBJ1-1, with TRBD1 matching over 8 bases. Looked up from germline, CDR1 is LNHDA and CDR2 is SQIVND (reference sequence). The CDR3 runs to 14 residues. J gave up 1 base and V 3 bases, and 1 base lay outside the gene matches. CDR3 residues: CASSMQGANTEAFF. CDR3 nucleotide sequence: TGTGCCAGTAGTATGCAGGGGGCGAACACTGAAGCTTTCTTT.

The chain recombines TRBV28 with TRBJ2-1, with 8 bases lining up with TRBD1. The CDR3 covers 12 residues. Germline trimming cut 8 bases from V and 10 bases from J; bases unmatched to any gene: 7. The V gene's germline CDR1 is MDHEN and CDR2 SYDVKM. CDR3 sequence: CASGDRGGEQFF. CDR3 coding DNA: TGTGCCAGCGGTGACAGGGGTGGGGAGCAGTTCTTC.

J is TRBJ1-3 and V is TRBV18; the D gene is possibly TRBD1 (6 bases). V lost 3 bases and J 8 bases, leaving 14 bases between the germline ends. Germline V CDR1 and CDR2: KGHSH, LQKENI. The CDR3 contains 14 residues. Here the CDR3 reads CASSPPTGTDTIYF. CDR3 coding DNA: TGTGCCAGCTCACCCCCGACAGGCACGGACACCATATATTTT.

The CDR3 here is CASSPDRGQDTQYF. The CDR3 DNA sequence: TGTGCCAGCAGTCCTGACAGGGGGCAAGATACGCAGTATTTT. This rearrangement joins TRBV2 to TRBJ2-3; 10 positions match TRBD1. V lost 5 bases to trimming and J lost 5 bases; unmatched junction nucleotides: 4. The CDR3 spans 14 residues. CDR1 and CDR2 (germline): SNHLY, FYNNEI.

The chain couples TRBV10-3 to TRBJ2-3; 10 bases match TRBD1. This CDR3 is built from 12 residues. Losses at the gene ends were 8 bases for V and 6 bases for J; bases not matched to a gene: 2. Germline V gene data show CDR1 as ENHRY and CDR2 as SYGVKD. The CDR3 sequence: CAIGTGVDTQYF. The CDR3 DNA sequence: TGTGCCATCGGGACAGGGGTTGATACGCAGTATTTT.

The chain couples TRBV5-1 to TRBJ2-5; 7 positions agree with TRBD2. This CDR3 is built from 17 residues. Trimming at V came to 0 bases and at J to 1 base, leaving 9 bases not matched to a gene. CDR1 is SGHRS and CDR2 is YFSETQ in the germline V gene. The CDR3: CASSLDSSGGFQETQYF. The CDR3 bases are TGCGCCAGCAGCTTGGACTCTAGCGGCGGTTTCCAAGAGACCCAGTACTTC.

This chain's CDR3 is CASSAGGLNTEAFF. The DNA for the CDR3 is TGTGCCAGTAGTGCAGGGGGCTTGAACACTGAAGCTTTCTTT. The V gene is TRBV19, the J gene TRBJ1-1; the match to TRBD1 covers 8 bases. The J segment lost 0 bases and the V segment lost 5 bases, leaving 2 bases of the junction unmatched. In germline, CDR1 is LNHDA, CDR2 SQIVND (reference sequence). This CDR3 is 14 amino acids long.

The rearrangement links TRBV7-2 to TRBJ1-5, with 9 bases identical to TRBD1. The CDR3 is 14 amino acids. The J segment lost 9 bases and the V segment lost 1 base, leaving 4 bases of the junction unmatched. The germline V gene has CDR1 SGHTA and CDR2 FQGNSA. The CDR3 DNA reads TGTGCCAGCAGCTTAGGACAGGGGGATTGGCCCCAGCATTTT. Its translation is CASSLGQGDWPQHF.

This chain connects TRBV30 to TRBJ1-5; 8 positions match TRBD1. In germline, CDR1 is GTSNPN, CDR2 SVGIG (reference sequence). The CDR3 has 15 amino acids. V shed 3 bases, J shed 1 base, and the junction held 5 bases outside the gene matches. The CDR3 nucleotides are TGTGCCTGGAGACCGGGACAGGTCAGCAATCAGCCCCAGCATTTT. Translating it yields CAWRPGQVSNQPQHF.

The J gene is TRBJ1-2, the V gene TRBV12-3 or TRBV12-4, with D tentatively TRBD1 (5 bases). The CDR3 has 13 residues. V shed 6 bases and J shed 9 bases, with 17 bases lying between them. CDR3: CASSLGRVISYTF. The DNA of the CDR3 is TGTGCCAGCAGCCTCGGCAGGGTAATCAGCTACACCTTC.

The chain has TRBV3-1 (or the pseudogene TRBV3-2) and TRBJ1-1; 8 bases line up with TRBD1. Unmatched junction bases numbered 4, after V lost 4 bases and J lost 6 bases. The CDR3 has 13 amino acids. Germline V gives CDR1 LGHDT, CDR2 YNNKEL (reference sequence). The CDR3 here is CASSRDRSAEAFF. The CDR3 DNA follows: TGTGCCAGCAGCCGGGACAGGTCTGCTGAAGCTTTCTTT.

As for this clone: Other DNA variants within this sample encode the same CDR3. The chain couples TRBV18 to TRBJ1-2, with TRBD1 matching 10 bases. This CDR3 is built from 13 residues. Looked up from germline, CDR1 is KGHSH and CDR2 is LQKENI. The J segment lost 7 bases and the V segment lost 5 bases, leaving 4 bases of the junction unmatched. The CDR3 DNA follows: TGTGCCAGCTCAGGACAGGGGGATGCTGGCTACACCTTC. It encodes CASSGQGDAGYTF.

This clone is a singleton in its sample. CDR3: CAVRDRVDQPQHF. Written as DNA, the CDR3 is TGTGCCGTTCGAGACAGGGTTGATCAGCCCCAGCATTTT. The chain links TRBV10-3 to TRBJ1-5, with 7 bases aligning to TRBD1. There are 13 residues in the CDR3. The ends lost 11 bases at V and 5 bases at J; junction bases unmatched: 9. Germline V gene data show CDR1 as ENHRY and CDR2 as SYGVKD.

This chain uses TRBV10-3 with TRBJ2-3, with a weak D call TRBD2 (7 bases). Trimming shortened V by 11 bases and J by 4 bases, and 19 bases separated the two germline ends. CDR3 length: 14 residues. The germline CDR1 and CDR2 sequences are ENHRY and SYGVKD. CDR3 loop: CALGRAGASDTQYF. CDR3 nucleotide sequence: TGTGCCCTCGGACGTGCGGGGGCATCAGATACGCAGTATTTT.

V is TRBV4-2 and J is TRBJ2-5; 7 bases fit TRBD2. Germline assignment: CDR1 LGHNA and CDR2 YNFKEQ. Trimming removed 4 bases from V and 1 base from J; junction bases left unmatched: 9. The CDR3 length is 16 residues. The CDR3 DNA sequence: TGTGCCAGCAGCCGTTACGAGCGGGATCCCCAAGAGACCCAGTACTTC. Its protein is CASSRYERDPQETQYF.

V is TRBV18 and J is TRBJ2-5; D is possibly TRBD2 (5 bases). Trimming shortened V by 0 bases and J by 5 bases, and 13 bases separated the two germline ends. The CDR3 runs 15 residues. CDR1 KGHSH and CDR2 LQKENI come from the germline V gene. In DNA form, the CDR3 reads TGTGCCAGCTCACCACCTTGGCTAGCTGGTGAGACCCAGTACTTC. Translating it yields CASSPPWLAGETQYF.

The V call is TRBV6-6, the J call TRBJ1-3; 8 bases match TRBD1. Germline CDR1 reads MNHNY; CDR2 reads SVGAGI (reference sequence). J lost 2 bases, V lost 5 bases, and 8 bases had no gene match. This CDR3 spans 16 amino acids. CDR3 nucleotides: TGTGCCAGCAGTCGGAAAATGACAGGGGCTGGAAACACCATATATTTT. As protein: CASSRKMTGAGNTIYF.

As DNA, the CDR3 is TGTGCCACCAGCCTTGGGACTCAGCGCCAGCCCCAGCATTTT. Protein: CATSLGTQRQPQHF. The V and J genes are TRBV15 and TRBJ1-5; a weak D match, TRBD1 (5 bases). Germline V lookup: CDR1 LNHNV, CDR2 YYDKDF (reference sequence). This CDR3 is 14 amino acids long. V was shortened by 5 bases and J by 7 bases, with 15 bases between the two germline ends.